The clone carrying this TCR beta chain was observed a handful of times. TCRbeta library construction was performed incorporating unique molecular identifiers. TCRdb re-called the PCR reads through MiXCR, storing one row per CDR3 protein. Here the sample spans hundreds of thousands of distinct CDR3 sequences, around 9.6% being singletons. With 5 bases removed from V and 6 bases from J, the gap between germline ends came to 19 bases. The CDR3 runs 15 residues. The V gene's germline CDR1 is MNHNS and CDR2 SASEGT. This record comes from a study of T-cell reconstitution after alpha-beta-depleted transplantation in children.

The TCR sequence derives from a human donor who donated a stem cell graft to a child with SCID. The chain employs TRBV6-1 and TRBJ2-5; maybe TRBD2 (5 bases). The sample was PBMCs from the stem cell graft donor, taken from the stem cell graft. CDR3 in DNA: TGTGCCAGCAGTCCCTCAAGGTCGGGGTTACAGACCCAGTACTTC. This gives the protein CASSPSRSGLQTQYF.